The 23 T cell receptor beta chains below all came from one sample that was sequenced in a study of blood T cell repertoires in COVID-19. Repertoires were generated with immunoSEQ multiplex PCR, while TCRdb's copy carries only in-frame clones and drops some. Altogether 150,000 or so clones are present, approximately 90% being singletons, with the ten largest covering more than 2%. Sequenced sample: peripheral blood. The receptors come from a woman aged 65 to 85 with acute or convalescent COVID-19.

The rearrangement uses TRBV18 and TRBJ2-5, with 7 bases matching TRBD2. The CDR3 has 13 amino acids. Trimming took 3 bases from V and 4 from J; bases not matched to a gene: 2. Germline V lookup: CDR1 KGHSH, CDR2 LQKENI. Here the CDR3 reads CASSPGEGETQYF. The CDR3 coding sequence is TGTGCCAGCTCACCGGGGGAGGGAGAGACCCAGTACTTC.

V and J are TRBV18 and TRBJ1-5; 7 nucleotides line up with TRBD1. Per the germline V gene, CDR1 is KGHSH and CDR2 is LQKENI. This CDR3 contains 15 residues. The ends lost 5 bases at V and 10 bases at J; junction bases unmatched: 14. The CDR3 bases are TGTGCCAGCTCAGCCGCCCAGGGGGATCCACAACCCCAGCATTTT. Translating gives CASSAAQGDPQPQHF.

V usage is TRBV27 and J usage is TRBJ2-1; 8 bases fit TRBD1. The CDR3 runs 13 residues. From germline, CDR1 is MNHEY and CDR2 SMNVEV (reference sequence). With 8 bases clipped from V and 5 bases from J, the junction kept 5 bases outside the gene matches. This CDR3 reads CASSPTGDNEQFF. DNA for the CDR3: TGTGCCAGCTCCCCGACAGGGGACAATGAGCAGTTCTTC.

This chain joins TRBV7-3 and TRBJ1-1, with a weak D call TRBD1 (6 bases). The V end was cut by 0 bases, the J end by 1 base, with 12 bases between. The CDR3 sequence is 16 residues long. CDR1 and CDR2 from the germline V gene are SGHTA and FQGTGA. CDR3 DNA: TGTGCCAGCAGCTTAACGGGGACATCCCAGAACACTGAAGCTTTCTTT. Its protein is CASSLTGTSQNTEAFF.

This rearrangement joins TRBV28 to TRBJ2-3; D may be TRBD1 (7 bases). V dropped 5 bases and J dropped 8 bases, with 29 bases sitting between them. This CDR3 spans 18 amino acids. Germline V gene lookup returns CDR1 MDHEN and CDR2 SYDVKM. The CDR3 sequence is CASSLNRWAGGTVGTQYF. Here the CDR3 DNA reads TGTGCCAGCAGTCTTAACCGGTGGGCAGGGGGGACCGTGGGTACGCAGTATTTT.

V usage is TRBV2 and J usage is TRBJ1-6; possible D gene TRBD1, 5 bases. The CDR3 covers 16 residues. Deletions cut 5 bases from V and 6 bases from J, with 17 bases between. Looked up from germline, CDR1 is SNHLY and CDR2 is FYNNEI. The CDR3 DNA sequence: TGTGCCAGCAGTCTCAGGGTGTCCGGTACTAATTCACCCCTCCACTTT. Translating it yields CASSLRVSGTNSPLHF.

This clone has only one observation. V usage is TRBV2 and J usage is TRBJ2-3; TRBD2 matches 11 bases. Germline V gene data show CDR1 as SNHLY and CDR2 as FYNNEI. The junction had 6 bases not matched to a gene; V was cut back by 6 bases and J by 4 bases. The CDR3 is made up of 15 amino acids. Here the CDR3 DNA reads TGTGCCAGCAGGCCAACTAGCGGGGGAGCAGATACGCAGTATTTT. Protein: CASRPTSGGADTQYF.

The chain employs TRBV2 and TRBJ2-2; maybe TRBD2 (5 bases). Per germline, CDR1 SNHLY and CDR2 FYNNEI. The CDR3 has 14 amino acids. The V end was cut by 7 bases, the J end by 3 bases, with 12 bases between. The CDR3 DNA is TGTGCCAGCAAGCTGGCGAGGGACACCGGGGAGCTGTTTTTT. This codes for CASKLARDTGELFF. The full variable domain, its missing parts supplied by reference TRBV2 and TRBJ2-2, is EPEVTQTPSHQVTQMGQEVILRCVPISNHLYFYWYRQILGQKVEFLVSFYNNEISEKSEIFDDQFSVERPDGSNFTLKIRSTKLEDSAMYFCASKLARDTGELFFGEGSRLTVL.

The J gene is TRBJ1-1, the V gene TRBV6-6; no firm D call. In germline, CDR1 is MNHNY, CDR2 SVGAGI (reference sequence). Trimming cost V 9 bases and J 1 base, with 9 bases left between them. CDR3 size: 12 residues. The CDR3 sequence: CASIQWNTEAFF. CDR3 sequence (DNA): TGTGCCAGTATACAATGGAACACTGAAGCTTTCTTT.

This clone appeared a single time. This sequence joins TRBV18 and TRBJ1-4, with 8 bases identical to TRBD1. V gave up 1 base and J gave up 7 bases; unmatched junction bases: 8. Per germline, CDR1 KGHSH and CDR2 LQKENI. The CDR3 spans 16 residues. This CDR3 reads CASSPLQGARSEKLFF. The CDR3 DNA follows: TGTGCCAGCTCACCACTCCAGGGGGCACGTAGTGAAAAACTGTTTTTT.

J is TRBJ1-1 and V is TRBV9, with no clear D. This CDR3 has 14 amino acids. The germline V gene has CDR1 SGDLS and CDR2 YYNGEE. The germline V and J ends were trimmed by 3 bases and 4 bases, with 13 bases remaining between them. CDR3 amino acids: CASSALSGVTEAFF. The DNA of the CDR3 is TGTGCCAGCAGCGCCCTCTCCGGGGTCACTGAAGCTTTCTTT.

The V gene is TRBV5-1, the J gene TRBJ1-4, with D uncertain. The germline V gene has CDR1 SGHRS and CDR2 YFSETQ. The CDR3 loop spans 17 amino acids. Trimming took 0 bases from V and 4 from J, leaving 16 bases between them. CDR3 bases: TGCGCCAGCAGCTTGGGATTGCGAGGAACCCATAATGAAAAACTGTTTTTT. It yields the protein CASSLGLRGTHNEKLFF.

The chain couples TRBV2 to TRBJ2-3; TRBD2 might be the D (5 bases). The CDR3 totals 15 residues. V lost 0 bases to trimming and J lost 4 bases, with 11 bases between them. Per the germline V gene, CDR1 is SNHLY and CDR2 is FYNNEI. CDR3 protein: CASSEALLASDTQYF. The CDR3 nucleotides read TGTGCCAGCAGTGAAGCGCTTCTAGCTTCAGATACGCAGTATTTT.

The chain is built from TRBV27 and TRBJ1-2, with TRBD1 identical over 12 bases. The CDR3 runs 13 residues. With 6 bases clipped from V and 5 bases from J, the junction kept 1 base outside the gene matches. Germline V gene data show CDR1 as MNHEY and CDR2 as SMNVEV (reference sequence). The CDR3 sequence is CASRGQGAYGYTF. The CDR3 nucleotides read TGTGCCAGCAGGGGACAGGGGGCTTATGGCTACACCTTC.

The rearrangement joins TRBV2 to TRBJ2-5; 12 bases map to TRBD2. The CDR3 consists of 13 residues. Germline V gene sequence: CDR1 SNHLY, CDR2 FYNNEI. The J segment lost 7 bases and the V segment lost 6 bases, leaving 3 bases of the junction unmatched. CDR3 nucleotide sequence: TGTGCCAGCAGGACTAGCGGGGGAGGGACCCAGTACTTC. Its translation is CASRTSGGGTQYF.

CDR3 protein: CASSQVLGQGGETQYF. In DNA, the CDR3 is TGTGCCAGCAGCCAAGTACTGGGACAGGGGGGAGAGACCCAGTACTTC. This sequence joins TRBV3-1 (or the pseudogene TRBV3-2) and TRBJ2-5; 11 nucleotides line up with TRBD1. This CDR3 has 16 amino acids. The V gene's germline CDR1 is LGHDT and CDR2 YNNKEL (reference sequence). Unmatched junction bases numbered 5, after V lost 1 base and J lost 4 bases.

CDR3 in amino acids: CASSEQPDGYTF. Written as DNA, the CDR3 is TGTGCCAGCAGCGAACAGCCCGATGGCTACACCTTC. V and J are TRBV6-6 and TRBJ1-2, with unresolved D. CDR3 length: 12 amino acids. Trimming removed 6 bases from V and 6 bases from J, with 11 bases in between. Germline CDR1 and CDR2: MNHNY and SVGAGI (reference sequence).

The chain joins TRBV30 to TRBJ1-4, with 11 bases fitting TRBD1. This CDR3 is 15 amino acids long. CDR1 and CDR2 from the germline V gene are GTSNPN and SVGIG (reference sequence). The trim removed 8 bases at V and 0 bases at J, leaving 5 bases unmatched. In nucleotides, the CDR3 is TGTGCCCGGGGACAGGGGGGTGCAACTAATGAAAAACTGTTTTTT. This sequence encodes CARGQGGATNEKLFF.

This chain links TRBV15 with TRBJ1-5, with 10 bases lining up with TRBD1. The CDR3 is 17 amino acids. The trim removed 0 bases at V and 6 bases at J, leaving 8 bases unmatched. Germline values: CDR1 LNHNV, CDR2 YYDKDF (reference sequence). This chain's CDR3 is CATSREKGQGLGQPQHF. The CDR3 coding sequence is TGTGCCACCAGCAGAGAAAAGGGACAGGGGTTGGGTCAGCCCCAGCATTTT.

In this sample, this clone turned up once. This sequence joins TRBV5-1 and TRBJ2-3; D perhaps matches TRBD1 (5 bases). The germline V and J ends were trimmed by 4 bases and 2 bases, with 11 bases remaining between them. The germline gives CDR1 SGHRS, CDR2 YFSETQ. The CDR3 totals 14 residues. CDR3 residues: CASSLRQLTDTQYF. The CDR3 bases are TGCGCCAGCAGCCTCCGACAGCTCACAGATACGCAGTATTTT.

Written as DNA, the CDR3 is TGCAGCGTTGTCGCGGCAAGGGGGATCAGAGAGACCCAGTACTTC. Amino acids: CSVVAARGIRETQYF. The V call is TRBV29-1, the J call TRBJ2-5; perhaps TRBD1 as D (6 bases). In germline, CDR1 is SQVTM, CDR2 ANQGSEA. The CDR3 totals 15 residues. V shed 4 bases and J shed 4 bases, with 19 bases lying between them.

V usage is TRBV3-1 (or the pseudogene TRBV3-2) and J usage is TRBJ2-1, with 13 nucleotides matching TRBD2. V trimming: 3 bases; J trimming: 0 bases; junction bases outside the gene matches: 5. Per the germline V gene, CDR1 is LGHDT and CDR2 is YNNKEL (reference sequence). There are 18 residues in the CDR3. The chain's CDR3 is CASSQGGLAGHSYNEQFF. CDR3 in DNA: TGTGCCAGCAGCCAGGGGGGACTAGCGGGGCACTCCTACAATGAGCAGTTCTTC.

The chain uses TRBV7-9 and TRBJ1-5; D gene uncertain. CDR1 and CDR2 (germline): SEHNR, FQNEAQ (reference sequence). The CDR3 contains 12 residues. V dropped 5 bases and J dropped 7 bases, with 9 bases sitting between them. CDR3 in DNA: TGTGCCAGCAGCCAAGCGGGGCAGCCCCAGCATTTT. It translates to CASSQAGQPQHF. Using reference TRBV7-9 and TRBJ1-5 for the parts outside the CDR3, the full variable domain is DTGVSQNPRHKITKRGQNVTFRCDPISEHNRLYWYRQTLGQGPEFLTYFQNEAQLEKSRLLSDRFSAERPKGSFSTLEIQRTEQGDSAMYLCASSQAGQPQHFGDGTRLSIL.